This T cell receptor beta chain is drawn from a study of blood T cells in healthy people across ages. On the study more broadly: About one barcoded beta molecule was captured per two T cells (by template switching). Broader study findings: More naive CD4+ cells and higher diversity marked long-lived donors relative to aged donors.

As for this clonotype: The antigen is not known.

The individuals who served as donors were healthy Caucasians living in Russia, aged roughly 6 to 90. Using a J-beta primer mix together with a sample-barcoded 5' primer, a second PCR was run for roughly 7 to 11 cycles. MiXCR was run by TCRdb on the 5' RACE reads, yielding one entry per CDR3 protein. Of 780,000 or so distinct CDR3 sequences in the sample, roughly 56% were seen once. The CDR3 loop spans 13 amino acids. V lost 5 bases, J lost 4 bases, and 12 bases lay in between. Germline V lookup: CDR1 LNHDA, CDR2 SQIVND (reference sequence). The chain joins TRBV19 to TRBJ2-7; tentative D call: TRBD1 (6 bases). The clonotype comes from a man in his forties or fifties in good health. The specimen sequenced was blood. The CDR3 DNA reads as TGTGCCAGTAGTCCCTTCACAGGGTACGAGCAGTACTTC. Protein sequence: CASSPFTGYEQYF.